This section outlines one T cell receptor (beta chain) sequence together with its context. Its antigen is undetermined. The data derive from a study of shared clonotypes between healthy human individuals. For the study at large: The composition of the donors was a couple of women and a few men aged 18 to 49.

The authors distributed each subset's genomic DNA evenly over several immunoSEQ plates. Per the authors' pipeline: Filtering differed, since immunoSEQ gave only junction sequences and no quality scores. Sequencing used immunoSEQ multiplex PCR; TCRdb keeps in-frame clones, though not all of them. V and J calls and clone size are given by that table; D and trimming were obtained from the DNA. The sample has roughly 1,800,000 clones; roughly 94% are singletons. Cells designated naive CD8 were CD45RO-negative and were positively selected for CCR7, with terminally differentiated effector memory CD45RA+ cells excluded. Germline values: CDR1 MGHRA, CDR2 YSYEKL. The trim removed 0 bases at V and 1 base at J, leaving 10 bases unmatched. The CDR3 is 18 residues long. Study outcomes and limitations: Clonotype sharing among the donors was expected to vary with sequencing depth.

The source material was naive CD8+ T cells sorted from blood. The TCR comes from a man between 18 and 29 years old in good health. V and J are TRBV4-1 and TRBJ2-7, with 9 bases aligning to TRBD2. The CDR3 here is CASSQESAFLAGSYEQYF. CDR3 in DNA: TGCGCCAGCAGCCAAGAGTCAGCTTTCCTAGCGGGATCCTACGAGCAGTACTTC.